This TCR beta chain was identified during a study of control samples from healthy donors and cancer patients. V shed 5 bases and J shed 3 bases, with 17 bases lying between them. From germline, CDR1 is SGHAT and CDR2 FQNNGV. The CDR3 is 15 residues long. Sequenced by immunoSEQ multiplex PCR; TCRdb stores in-frame clones only, minus some. The data show 100,000 or so clones, about 90% seen once. Sequenced input: blood. The J gene is TRBJ2-7, the V gene TRBV11-2; D is unresolved. The source is a woman aged 45-59 years in good health. The CDR3 region is CASSPNVLSGYEQYF. The CDR3 bases are TGTGCCAGCAGCCCCAACGTGCTATCGGGCTACGAGCAGTACTTC.